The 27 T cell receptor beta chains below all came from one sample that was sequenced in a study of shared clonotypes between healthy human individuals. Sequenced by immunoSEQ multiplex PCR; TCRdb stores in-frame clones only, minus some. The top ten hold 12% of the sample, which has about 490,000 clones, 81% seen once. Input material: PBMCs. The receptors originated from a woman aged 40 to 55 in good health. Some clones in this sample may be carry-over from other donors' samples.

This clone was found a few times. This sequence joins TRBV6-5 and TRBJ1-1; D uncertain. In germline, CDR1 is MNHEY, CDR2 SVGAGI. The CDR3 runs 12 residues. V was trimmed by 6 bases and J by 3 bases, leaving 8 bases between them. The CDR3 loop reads CASRPSHTEAFF. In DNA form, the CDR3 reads TGTGCCAGCAGACCCTCACACACTGAAGCTTTCTTT.

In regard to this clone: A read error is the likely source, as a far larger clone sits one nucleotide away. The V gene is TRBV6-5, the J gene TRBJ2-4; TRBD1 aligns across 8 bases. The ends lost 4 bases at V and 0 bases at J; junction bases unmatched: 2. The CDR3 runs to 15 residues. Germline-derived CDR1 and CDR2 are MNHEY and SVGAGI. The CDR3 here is CASSSTGGAKNIQYF. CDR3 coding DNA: TGTGCCAGCAGTTCCACAGGGGGAGCCAAAAACATTCAGTACTTC.

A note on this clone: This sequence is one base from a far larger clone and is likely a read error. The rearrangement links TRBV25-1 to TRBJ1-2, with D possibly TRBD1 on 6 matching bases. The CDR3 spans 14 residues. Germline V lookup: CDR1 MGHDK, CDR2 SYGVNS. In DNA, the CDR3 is TGTGCCGGCAGCCCCGACAGGCCTTGGGATGGCTACACCTTC. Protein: CAGSPDRPWDGYTF.

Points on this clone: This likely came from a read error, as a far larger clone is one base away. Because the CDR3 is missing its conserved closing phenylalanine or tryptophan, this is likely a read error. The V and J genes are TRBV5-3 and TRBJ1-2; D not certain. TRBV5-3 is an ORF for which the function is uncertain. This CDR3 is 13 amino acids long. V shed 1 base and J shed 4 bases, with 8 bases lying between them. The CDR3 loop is CARSLPGLYGYTL. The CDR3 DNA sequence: TGTGCCAGAAGCTTGCCAGGACTCTATGGCTACACCTTA.

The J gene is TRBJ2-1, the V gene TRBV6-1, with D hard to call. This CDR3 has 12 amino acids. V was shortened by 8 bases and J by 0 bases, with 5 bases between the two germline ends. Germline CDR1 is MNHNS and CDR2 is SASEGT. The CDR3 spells CASERSYNEQFF. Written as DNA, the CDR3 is TGTGCCAGCGAGCGCTCCTACAATGAGCAGTTCTTC.

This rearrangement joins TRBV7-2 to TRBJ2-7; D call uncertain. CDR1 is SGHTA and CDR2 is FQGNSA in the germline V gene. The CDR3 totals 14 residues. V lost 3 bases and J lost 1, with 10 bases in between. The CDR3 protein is CASSFVPESYEQYF. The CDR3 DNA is TGTGCCAGCAGCTTTGTTCCGGAATCCTACGAGCAGTACTTC.

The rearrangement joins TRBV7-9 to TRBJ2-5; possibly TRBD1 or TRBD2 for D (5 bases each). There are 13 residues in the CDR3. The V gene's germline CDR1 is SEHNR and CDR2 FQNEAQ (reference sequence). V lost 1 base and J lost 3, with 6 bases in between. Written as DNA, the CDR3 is TGTGCCAGCAGCTTAGTGGGGGAAGAGACCCAGTACTTC. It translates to CASSLVGEETQYF.

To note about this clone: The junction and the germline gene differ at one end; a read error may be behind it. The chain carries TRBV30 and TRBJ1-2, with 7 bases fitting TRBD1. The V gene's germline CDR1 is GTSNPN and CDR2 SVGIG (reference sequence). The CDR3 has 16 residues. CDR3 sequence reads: CVWSVNPQGTHYGYTF. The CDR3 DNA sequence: TGTGTCTGGAGTGTCAACCCACAGGGGACTCACTATGGCTACACCTTT.

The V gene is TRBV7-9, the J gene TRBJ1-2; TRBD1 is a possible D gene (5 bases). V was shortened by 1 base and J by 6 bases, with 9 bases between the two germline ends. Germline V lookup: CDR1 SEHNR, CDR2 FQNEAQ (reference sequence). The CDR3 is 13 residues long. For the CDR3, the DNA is TGTGCCAGCAGCTTAGTCGGGGGAGATGGCTACACCTTC. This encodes CASSLVGGDGYTF.

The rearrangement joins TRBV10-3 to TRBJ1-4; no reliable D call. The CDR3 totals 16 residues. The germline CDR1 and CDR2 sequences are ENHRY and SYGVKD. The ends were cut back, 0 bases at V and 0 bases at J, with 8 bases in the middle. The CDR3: CAISESKSATNEKLFF. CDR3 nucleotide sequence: TGTGCCATCAGTGAGTCGAAGAGTGCAACTAATGAAAAACTGTTTTTT.

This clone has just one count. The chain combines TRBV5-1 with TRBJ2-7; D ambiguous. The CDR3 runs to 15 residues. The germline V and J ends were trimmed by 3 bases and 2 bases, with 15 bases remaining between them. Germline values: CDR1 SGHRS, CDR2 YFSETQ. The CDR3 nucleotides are TGCGCCAGCAGCTCTGCCACGACGGGTACCTACGAGCAGTACTTC. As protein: CASSSATTGTYEQYF.

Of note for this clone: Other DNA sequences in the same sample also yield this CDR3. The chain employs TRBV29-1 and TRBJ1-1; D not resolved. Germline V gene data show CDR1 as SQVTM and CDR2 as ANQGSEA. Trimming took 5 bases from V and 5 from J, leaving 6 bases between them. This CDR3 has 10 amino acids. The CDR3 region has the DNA TGCAGCGTTAAGATTACTGAAGCTTTCTTT. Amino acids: CSVKITEAFF.

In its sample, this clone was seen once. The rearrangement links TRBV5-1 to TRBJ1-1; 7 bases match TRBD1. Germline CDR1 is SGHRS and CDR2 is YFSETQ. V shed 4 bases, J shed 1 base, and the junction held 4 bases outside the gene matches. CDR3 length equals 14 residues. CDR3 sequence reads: CASSPTGENTEAFF. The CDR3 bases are TGCGCCAGCAGCCCCACAGGGGAGAACACTGAAGCTTTCTTT.

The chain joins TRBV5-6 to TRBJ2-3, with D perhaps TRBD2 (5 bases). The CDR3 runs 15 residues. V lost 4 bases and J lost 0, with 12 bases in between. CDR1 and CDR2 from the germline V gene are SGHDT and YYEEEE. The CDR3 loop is CASSPSFSSTDTQYF. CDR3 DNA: TGTGCCAGCAGCCCTAGCTTCTCTAGCACAGATACGCAGTATTTT.

The CDR3 sequence is CAGGLFDNQPQHF. The CDR3, as DNA: TGTGCCGGCGGGCTGTTTGACAATCAGCCCCAGCATTTT. J is TRBJ1-5 and V is TRBV11-2; D uncertain. Deletions cut 11 bases from V and 3 bases from J, with 14 bases between. The CDR3 runs 13 residues. CDR1 and CDR2 (germline): SGHAT, FQNNGV.

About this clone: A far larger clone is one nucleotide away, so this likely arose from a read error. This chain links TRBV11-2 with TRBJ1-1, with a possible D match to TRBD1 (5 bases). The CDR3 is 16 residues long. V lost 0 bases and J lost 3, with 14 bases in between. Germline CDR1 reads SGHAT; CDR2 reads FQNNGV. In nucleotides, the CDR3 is TGTGCCAGCAGCTTAGAACTTGCAGGGCTGGACACTGAAGCTTTCTTT. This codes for CASSLELAGLDTEAFF.

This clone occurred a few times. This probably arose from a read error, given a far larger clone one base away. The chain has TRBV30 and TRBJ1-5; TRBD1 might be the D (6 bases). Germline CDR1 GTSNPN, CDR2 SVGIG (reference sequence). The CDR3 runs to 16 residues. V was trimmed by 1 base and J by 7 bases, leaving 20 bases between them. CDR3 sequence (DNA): TGTGCCTGGAGTGGCGACGGGGGGCAGGAGAACCAGCCCCAGCATTTT. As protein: CAWSGDGGQENQPQHF.

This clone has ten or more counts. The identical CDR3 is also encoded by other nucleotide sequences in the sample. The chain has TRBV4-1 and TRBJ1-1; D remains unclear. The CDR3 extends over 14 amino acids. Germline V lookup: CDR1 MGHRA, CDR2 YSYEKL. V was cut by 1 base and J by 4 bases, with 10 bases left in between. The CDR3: CASSQVKGGTEAFF. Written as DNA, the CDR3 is TGCGCCAGCAGCCAAGTTAAGGGCGGCACTGAAGCTTTCTTT.

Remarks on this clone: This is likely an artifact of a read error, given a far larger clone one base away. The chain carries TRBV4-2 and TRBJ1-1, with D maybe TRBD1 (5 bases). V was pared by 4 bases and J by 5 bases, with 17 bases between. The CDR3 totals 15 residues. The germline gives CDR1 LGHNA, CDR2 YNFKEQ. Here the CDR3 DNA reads TGTGCCAGCAGCCTAGATCGGGCAGGGTCAACTGAAGCTTTCTTT. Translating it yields CASSLDRAGSTEAFF.

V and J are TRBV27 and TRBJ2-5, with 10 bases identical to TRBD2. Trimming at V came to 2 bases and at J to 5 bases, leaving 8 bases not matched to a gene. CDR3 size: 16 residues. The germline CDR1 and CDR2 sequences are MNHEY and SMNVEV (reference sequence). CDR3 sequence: CASSLGSGRARETQYF. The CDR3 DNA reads TGTGCCAGCAGTTTAGGCAGCGGGAGGGCCCGGGAGACCCAGTACTTC.

The CDR3 DNA reads as TGTGCCACCAGCAGAGGGCTTAGACAGCGGAAGAGCTCCTACGAGCAGTACTTC. This codes for CATSRGLRQRKSSYEQYF. The chain carries TRBV15 and TRBJ2-7, with D perhaps being TRBD1 or TRBD2 (5 bases each). The CDR3 is made up of 18 amino acids. V was shortened by 1 base and J by 0 bases, with 19 bases between the two germline ends. Germline CDR1 is LNHNV and CDR2 is YYDKDF (reference sequence).

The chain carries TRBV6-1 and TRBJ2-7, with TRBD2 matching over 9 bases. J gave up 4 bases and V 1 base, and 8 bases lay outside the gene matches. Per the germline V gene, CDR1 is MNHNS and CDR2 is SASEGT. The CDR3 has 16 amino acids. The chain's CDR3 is CASSEDSFSGRYEQYF. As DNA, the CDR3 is TGTGCCAGCAGTGAAGATTCTTTTAGCGGGAGATACGAGCAGTACTTC.

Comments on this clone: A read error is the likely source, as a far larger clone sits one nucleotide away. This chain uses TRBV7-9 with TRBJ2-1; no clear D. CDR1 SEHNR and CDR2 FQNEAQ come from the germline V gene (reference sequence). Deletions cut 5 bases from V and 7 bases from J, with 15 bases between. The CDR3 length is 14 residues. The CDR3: CASSLSQVTNEQFF. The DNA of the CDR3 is TGTGCCAGCAGCCTTAGCCAGGTGACGAATGAGCAGTTCTTC.

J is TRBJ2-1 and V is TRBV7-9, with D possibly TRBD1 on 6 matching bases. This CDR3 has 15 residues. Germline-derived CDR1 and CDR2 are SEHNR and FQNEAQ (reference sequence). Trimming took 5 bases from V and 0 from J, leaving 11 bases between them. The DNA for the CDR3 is TGTGCCAGCAGCCCGACAGGTAACTCCTACAATGAGCAGTTCTTC. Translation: CASSPTGNSYNEQFF.

The CDR3 region is CSAGTSSIHEQFF. DNA of the CDR3: TGCAGCGCGGGGACTAGCTCAATCCATGAGCAGTTCTTC. This chain joins TRBV29-1 and TRBJ2-1; 9 bases are shared with TRBD2. CDR1 and CDR2 (germline): SQVTM, ANQGSEA. This CDR3 contains 13 residues. J was trimmed by 8 bases and V by 7 bases; bases with no gene match: 9.

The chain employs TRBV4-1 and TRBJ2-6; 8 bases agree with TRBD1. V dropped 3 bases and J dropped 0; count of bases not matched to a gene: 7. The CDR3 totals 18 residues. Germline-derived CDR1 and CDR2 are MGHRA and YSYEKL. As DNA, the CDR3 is TGCGCCAGCAGCCACCGGACAGGGCCCATCTCTGGGGCCAACGTCCTGACTTTC. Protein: CASSHRTGPISGANVLTF.

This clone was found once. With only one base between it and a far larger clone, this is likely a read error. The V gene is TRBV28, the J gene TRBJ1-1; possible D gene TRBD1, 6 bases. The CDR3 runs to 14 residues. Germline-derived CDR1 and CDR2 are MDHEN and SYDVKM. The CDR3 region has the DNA TGTGCCAGCAGTGAAAGGGGGTGGGGCACTGAAGCTTCCTTT. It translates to CASSERGWGTEASF.